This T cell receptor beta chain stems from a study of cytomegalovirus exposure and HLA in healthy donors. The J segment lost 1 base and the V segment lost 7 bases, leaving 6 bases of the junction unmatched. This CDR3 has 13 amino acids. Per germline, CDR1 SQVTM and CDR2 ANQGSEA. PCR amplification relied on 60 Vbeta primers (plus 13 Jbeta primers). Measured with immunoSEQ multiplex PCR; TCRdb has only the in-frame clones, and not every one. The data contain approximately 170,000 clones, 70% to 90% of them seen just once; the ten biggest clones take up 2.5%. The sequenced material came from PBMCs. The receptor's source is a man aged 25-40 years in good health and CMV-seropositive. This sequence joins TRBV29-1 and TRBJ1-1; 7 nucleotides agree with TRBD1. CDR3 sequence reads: CSASTGANTEAFF. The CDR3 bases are TGCAGCGCTTCTACAGGGGCGAACACTGAAGCTTTCTTT.